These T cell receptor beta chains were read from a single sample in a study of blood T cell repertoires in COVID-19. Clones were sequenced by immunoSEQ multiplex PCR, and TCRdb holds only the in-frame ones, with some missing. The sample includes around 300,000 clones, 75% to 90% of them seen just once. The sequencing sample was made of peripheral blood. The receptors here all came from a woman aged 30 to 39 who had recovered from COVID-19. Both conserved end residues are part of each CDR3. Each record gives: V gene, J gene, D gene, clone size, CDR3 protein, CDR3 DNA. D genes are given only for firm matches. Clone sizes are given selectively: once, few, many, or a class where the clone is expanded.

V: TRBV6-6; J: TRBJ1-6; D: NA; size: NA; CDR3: CASSRAVSSYNSPLHF; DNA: TGTGCCAGCAGTCGAGCTGTTAGCTCCTATAATTCACCCCTCCACTTT
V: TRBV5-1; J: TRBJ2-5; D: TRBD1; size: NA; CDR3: CASSFDRGETQYF; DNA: TGCGCCAGCAGCTTTGACAGGGGAGAGACCCAGTACTTC
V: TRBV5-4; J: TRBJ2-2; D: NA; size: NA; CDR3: CASSSQAGELFF; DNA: TGTGCCAGCAGCTCTCAGGCTGGGGAGCTGTTTTTT
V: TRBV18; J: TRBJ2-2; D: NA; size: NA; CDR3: CASSPPQGSATGELFF; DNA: TGTGCCAGCTCACCACCCCAGGGAAGTGCCACCGGGGAGCTGTTTTTT
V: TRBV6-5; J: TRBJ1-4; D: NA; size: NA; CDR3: CASSYSLGEGSEKLFF; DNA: TGTGCCAGCAGTTACTCGTTGGGAGAAGGTAGCGAAAAACTGTTTTTT
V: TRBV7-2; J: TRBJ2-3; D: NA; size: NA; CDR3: CASSSTENTQYF; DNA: TGTGCCAGCAGCTCGACAGAAAATACGCAGTATTTT
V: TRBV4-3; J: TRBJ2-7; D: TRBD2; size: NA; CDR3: CASSQDFPGGYEQYF; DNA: TGCGCCAGCAGCCAAGATTTCCCGGGGGGATACGAGCAGTACTTC
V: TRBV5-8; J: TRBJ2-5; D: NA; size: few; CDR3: CASSVAGQKYQETQYF; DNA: TGTGCCAGCAGCGTTGCAGGTCAGAAGTACCAAGAGACCCAGTACTTC
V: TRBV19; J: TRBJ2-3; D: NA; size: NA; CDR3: CASRGLQHLSDTQYF; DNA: TGTGCCAGTAGGGGACTTCAGCATTTGTCGGATACGCAGTATTTT
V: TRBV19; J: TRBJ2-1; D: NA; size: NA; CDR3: CASTITGAYNEQFF; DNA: TGTGCCAGTACCATCACCGGGGCCTACAATGAGCAGTTCTTC
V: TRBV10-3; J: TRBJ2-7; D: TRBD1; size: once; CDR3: CAISPRGQGVHEQYF; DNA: TGTGCCATCAGTCCAAGGGGGCAGGGAGTCCACGAGCAGTACTTC
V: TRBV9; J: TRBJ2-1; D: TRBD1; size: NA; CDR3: CASSVAGRTGEMKQFF; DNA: TGTGCCAGCAGCGTAGCAGGACGGACAGGGGAAATGAAGCAGTTCTTC
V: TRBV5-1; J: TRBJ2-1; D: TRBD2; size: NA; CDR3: CASSHGTSGGPNNEQFF; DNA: TGCGCCAGCAGCCACGGGACTAGCGGGGGACCCAACAATGAGCAGTTCTTC
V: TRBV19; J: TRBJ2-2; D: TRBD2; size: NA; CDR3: CASSSGRYTGELFF; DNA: TGTGCCAGTAGTAGCGGGAGGTACACCGGGGAGCTGTTTTTT
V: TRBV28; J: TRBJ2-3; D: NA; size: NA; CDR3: CASNQRTTDTQYF; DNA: TGTGCCAGCAACCAGCGGACGACAGATACGCAGTATTTT
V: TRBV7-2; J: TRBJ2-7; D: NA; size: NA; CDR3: CASSFRTENYEQYF; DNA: TGTGCCAGCAGCTTTCGGACAGAAAATTACGAGCAGTACTTC
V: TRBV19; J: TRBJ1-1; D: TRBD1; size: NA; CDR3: CASSKTTGVNTEAFF; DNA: TGTGCCAGTAGTAAAACAACAGGGGTGAACACTGAAGCTTTCTTT
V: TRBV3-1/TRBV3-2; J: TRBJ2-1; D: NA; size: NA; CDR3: CASSQVRSAEQFF; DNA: TGTGCCAGCAGCCAAGTGCGCTCCGCGGAGCAGTTCTTC
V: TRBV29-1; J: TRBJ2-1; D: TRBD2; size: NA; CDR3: CSAETSSWNEQFF; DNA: TGCAGCGCTGAGACTAGCTCTTGGAATGAGCAGTTCTTC
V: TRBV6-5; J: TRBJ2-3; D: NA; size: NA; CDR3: CASSFGGTDTQYF; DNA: TGTGCCAGCAGTTTCGGGGGCACAGATACGCAGTATTTT
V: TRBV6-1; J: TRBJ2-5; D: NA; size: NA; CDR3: CASSEASGATRETQYF; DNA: TGTGCCAGCAGTGAAGCTTCGGGAGCGACACGGGAGACCCAGTACTTC
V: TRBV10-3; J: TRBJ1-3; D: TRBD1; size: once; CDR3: CAISEPQGGISGNTIYF; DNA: TGTGCCATCAGTGAACCACAAGGGGGCATCTCTGGAAACACCATATATTTT
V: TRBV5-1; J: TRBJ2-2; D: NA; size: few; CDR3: CASSFPSSSGELFF; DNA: TGCGCCAGCAGCTTTCCCTCTAGCTCCGGGGAGCTGTTTTTT
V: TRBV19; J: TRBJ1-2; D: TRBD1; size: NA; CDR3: CVSSTGTGALYGYTF; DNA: TGTGTCAGTAGTACAGGGACAGGAGCGCTATATGGCTACACCTTC
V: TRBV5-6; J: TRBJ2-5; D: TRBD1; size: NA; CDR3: CASSLTGVQGETQYF; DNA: TGTGCCAGCAGCTTAACAGGGGTCCAAGGAGAGACCCAGTACTTC
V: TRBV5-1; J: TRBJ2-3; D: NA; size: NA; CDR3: CASSLEGLRNTQYF; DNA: TGCGCCAGCAGCTTGGAGGGGCTCCGGAATACGCAGTATTTT
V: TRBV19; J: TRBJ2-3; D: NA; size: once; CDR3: CASSQGHTDTQYF; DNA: TGTGCCAGTAGCCAGGGGCACACAGATACGCAGTATTTT
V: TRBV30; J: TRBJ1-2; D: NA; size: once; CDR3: CAWSPSSDYGYTF; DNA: TGTGCCTGGAGTCCCTCCAGCGATTATGGCTACACCTTC
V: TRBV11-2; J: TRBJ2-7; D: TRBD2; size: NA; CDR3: CASSLFGLAGTYEQYF; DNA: TGTGCCAGCAGCTTATTCGGACTAGCGGGAACCTACGAGCAGTACTTC
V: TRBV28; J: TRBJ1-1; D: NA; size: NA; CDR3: CASSLTGRAFF; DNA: TGTGCCAGCAGTTTAACGGGAAGAGCTTTCTTT
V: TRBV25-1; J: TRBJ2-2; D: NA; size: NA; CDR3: CASSKRTGELFF; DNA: TGTGCCAGCAGTAAACGGACCGGGGAGCTGTTTTTT
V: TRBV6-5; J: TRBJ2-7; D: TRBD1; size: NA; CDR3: CASSYFSGTGAYEQYF; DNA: TGTGCCAGCAGTTATTTCTCGGGGACAGGAGCCTACGAGCAGTACTTC
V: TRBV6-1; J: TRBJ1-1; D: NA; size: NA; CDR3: CASSDNLNTEAFF; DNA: TGTGCCAGCAGTGATAATCTGAACACTGAAGCTTTCTTT
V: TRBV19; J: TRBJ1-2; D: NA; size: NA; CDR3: CASSIGQTKGYTF; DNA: TGTGCCAGTAGTATAGGACAGACGAAAGGCTACACCTTC
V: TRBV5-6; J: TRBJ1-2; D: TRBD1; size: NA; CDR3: CASSFRRTGSSWNGYTF; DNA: TGTGCCAGCAGCTTCCGCAGGACAGGTAGCTCATGGAATGGCTACACCTTC
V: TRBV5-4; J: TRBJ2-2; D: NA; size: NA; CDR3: CASTSNTGELFF; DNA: TGTGCCAGCACCTCGAACACCGGGGAGCTGTTTTTT
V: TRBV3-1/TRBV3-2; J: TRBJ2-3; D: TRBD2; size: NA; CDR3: CASSQQRGSTDTQYF; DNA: TGTGCCAGCAGCCAACAGCGGGGGAGCACAGATACGCAGTATTTT
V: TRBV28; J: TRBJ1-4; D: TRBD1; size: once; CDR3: CASSAGQGDEKLFF; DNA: TGTGCCAGCAGCGCCGGACAGGGCGATGAAAAACTGTTTTTT
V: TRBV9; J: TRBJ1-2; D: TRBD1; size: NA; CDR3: CASSVDGQQGRLGYTF; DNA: TGTGCCAGCAGCGTAGACGGCCAACAGGGGAGGCTCGGCTACACCTTC
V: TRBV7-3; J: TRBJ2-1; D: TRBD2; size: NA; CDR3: CASSLLREAQIPYNEQFF; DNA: TGTGCCAGCAGCCTCCTCCGGGAGGCCCAGATCCCCTACAATGAGCAGTTCTTC
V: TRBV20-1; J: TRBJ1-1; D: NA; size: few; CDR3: CSARDRDMAFF; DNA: TGCAGTGCTAGAGACAGGGATATGGCTTTCTTT
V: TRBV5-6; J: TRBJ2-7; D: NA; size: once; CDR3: CASSLAQALEQYF; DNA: TGTGCCAGCAGCTTGGCCCAGGCTCTCGAGCAGTACTTC
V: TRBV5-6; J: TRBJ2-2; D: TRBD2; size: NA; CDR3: CASSPGGSPGFANTGELFF; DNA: TGTGCCAGCAGCCCGGGCGGGAGCCCGGGATTCGCGAACACCGGGGAGCTGTTTTTT
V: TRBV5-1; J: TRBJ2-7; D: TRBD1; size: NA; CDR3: CASSSLGQAYEQYF; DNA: TGCGCCAGCAGCTCCCTCGGACAGGCCTACGAGCAGTACTTC
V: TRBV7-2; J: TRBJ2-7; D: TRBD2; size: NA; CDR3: CASSSLAGAAYEQYF; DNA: TGTGCCAGCAGTTCATTAGCGGGAGCTGCCTACGAGCAGTACTTC
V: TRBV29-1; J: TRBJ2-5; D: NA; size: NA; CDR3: CSVVKAGQGETQYF; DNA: TGCAGCGTTGTTAAGGCAGGCCAGGGGGAGACCCAGTACTTC
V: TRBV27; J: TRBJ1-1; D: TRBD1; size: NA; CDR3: CASHWGQGMNTEAFF; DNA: TGTGCCAGCCACTGGGGACAGGGTATGAACACTGAAGCTTTCTTT
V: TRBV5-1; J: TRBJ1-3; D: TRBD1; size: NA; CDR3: CASSSGTGDSGNTIYF; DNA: TGCGCCAGCAGCTCAGGGACAGGGGACTCTGGAAACACCATATATTTT
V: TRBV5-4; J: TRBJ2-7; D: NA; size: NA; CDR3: CASSSDTYEQYF; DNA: TGTGCCAGCAGCTCGGACACCTACGAGCAGTACTTC
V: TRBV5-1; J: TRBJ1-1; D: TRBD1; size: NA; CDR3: CASSLEQGDTEAFF; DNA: TGCGCCAGCAGCTTGGAACAGGGGGACACTGAAGCTTTCTTT
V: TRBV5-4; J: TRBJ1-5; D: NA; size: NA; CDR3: CASRPMGRPQHF; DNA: TGTGCCAGCAGACCAATGGGCCGGCCCCAGCATTTT
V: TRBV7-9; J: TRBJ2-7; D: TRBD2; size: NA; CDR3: CASSYGTSIVHEQYF; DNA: TGTGCCAGCAGCTACGGGACTAGTATTGTCCACGAGCAGTACTTC
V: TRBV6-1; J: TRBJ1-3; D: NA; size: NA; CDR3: CASSESGLRNTIYF; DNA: TGTGCCAGCAGTGAATCAGGGTTAAGAAACACCATATATTTT